The present T cell receptor beta chain was sequenced within a study of T cells in Graves' hyperthyroidism and ophthalmopathy. The study's findings and limits: Most clonotypes that expanded in the thyroid above 0.001 also showed up in blood.

Comments on this clonotype: As yet, its antigen is unknown.

Amplified regions were TCR beta CDR3 sequences from RNA transcripts. Carried out on the TCR CDR3, a first-round RT-PCR used the HTBI primer set. Each CDR3 protein is one row after TCRdb ran MiXCR on the multiplex PCR reads. This table has fewer than 550,000 distinct CDR3 sequences, roughly 24% appearing once. Subjects with ophthalmopathy showed a Clinical Activity Score no lower than 3, a NOSPECS grade no lower than 4, and a duration shorter than 3 months. Uncontrolled infection, other autoimmune disease, pregnancy and lactation each barred patients from inclusion. The PBMCs studied were ones that came from about 9.9 ml fresh peripheral blood. This CDR3 spans 14 amino acids. Trimming took 3 bases from V and 5 from J, leaving 13 bases between them. Germline-derived CDR1 and CDR2 are MNHEY and SVGAGI.

Sequenced material: blood. V is TRBV6-5 and J is TRBJ1-2; no clear D. The TCR comes from a woman in her 30s with Graves' ophthalmopathy. The CDR3 loop is CASSYQIGDYGYTF. In nucleotides, the CDR3 is TGTGCCAGCAGTTATCAGATCGGTGATTATGGCTACACCTTC.